Presented here are 28 T cell receptor beta chains from one specimen sequenced in a study of PD-1 blockade in classical Hodgkin lymphoma. Time point: newly diagnosed, previously untreated cHL patient sample. Magnetic negative selection served to purify CD4+ T cells out of PBMCs that had been thawed. Generated by immunoSEQ multiplex PCR, the TCRdb table keeps only in-frame clones and is missing some. The repertoire holds 20,000 to 25,000 clones, with 89% as singletons. Sequenced sample: CD4+ T cells from blood. The receptors derive from a human donor with classical Hodgkin lymphoma.

V gene TRBV19 combines with J gene TRBJ2-5; the match to TRBD1 covers 7 bases. This CDR3 comprises 13 residues. Germline V gene data show CDR1 as LNHDA and CDR2 as SQIVND (reference sequence). With 9 bases clipped from V and 1 base from J, the junction kept 5 bases outside the gene matches. In DNA, the CDR3 is TGTGCCAGCTCGGGACAGTTCCAAGAGACCCAGTACTTC. Translation: CASSGQFQETQYF.

The CDR3 coding sequence is TGTGCCAGCAGCTCCACAGGGGGCACCGGGGAGCTGTTTTTT. Its protein product is CASSSTGGTGELFF. The chain links TRBV7-3 to TRBJ2-2; 8 bases are a match to TRBD1. Germline V gene data show CDR1 as SGHTA and CDR2 as FQGTGA. There are 14 residues in the CDR3. V trimming: 4 bases; J trimming: 4 bases; junction bases outside the gene matches: 2.

The rearrangement joins TRBV7-2 to TRBJ2-7, with D tentatively TRBD1 (6 bases). The V gene lost 2 bases and the J gene lost 6 bases, with 14 bases spanning the gap. Germline V gene sequence: CDR1 SGHTA, CDR2 FQGNSA. The CDR3 runs to 14 residues. DNA of the CDR3: TGTGCCAGCAGCTTAATAGGGGGTCGGAGCGAGCAGTACTTC. This sequence encodes CASSLIGGRSEQYF.

This sequence joins TRBV27 and TRBJ2-5; D is uncertain. The germline V gene encodes CDR1 MNHEY and CDR2 SMNVEV (reference sequence). V was pared by 2 bases and J by 1 base, with 5 bases between. The CDR3 has 13 residues. The chain's CDR3 is CASSLRTQETQYF. The CDR3 DNA is TGTGCCAGCAGTTTACGGACCCAAGAGACCCAGTACTTC.

The chain joins TRBV5-1 to TRBJ1-1; TRBD1 is a possible D gene (5 bases). This CDR3 is built from 14 residues. Germline lookup yields CDR1 SGHRS and CDR2 YFSETQ. Deletions cut 2 bases from V and 5 bases from J, with 13 bases between. The CDR3 DNA sequence: TGCGCCAGCAGCTTTCGAGACCCAGGGACTGAAGCTTTCTTT. It specifies CASSFRDPGTEAFF.

A single count supports this clone. The chain couples TRBV9 to TRBJ2-7; 9 bases are shared with TRBD2. The length of the CDR3 is 15 residues. Germline assignment: CDR1 SGDLS and CDR2 YYNGEE. The junction had 2 bases not matched to a gene; V was cut back by 0 bases and J by 1 base. CDR3 DNA sequence: TGTGCCAGCAGCGTAGGACTAGCGGCATCCTACGAGCAGTACTTC. Protein product: CASSVGLAASYEQYF. Complete variable domain (other parts from reference TRBV9 and TRBJ2-7): DSGVTQTPKHLITATGQRVTLRCSPRSGDLSVYWYQQSLDQGLQFLIQYYNGEERAKGNILERFSAQQFPDLHSELNLSSLELGDSALYFCASSVGLAASYEQYFGPGTRLTVT.

The V gene is TRBV30, the J gene TRBJ2-1; 12 nucleotides match TRBD1. Germline V gene sequence: CDR1 GTSNPN, CDR2 SVGIG (reference sequence). The CDR3 sequence is 16 residues long. V lost 5 bases to trimming and J lost 7 bases; unmatched junction nucleotides: 12. The CDR3 reads CAWSPWRGQGANEQFF. The DNA for the CDR3 is TGTGCCTGGTCACCGTGGCGGGGACAGGGGGCAAATGAGCAGTTCTTC.

The rearrangement uses TRBV5-1 and TRBJ1-2; tentative D call: TRBD1 (5 bases). CDR1 and CDR2 (germline): SGHRS, YFSETQ. V was cut by 1 base and J by 6 bases, with 25 bases left in between. The CDR3 contains 18 residues. The CDR3: CASSLYVSGPSASHGYTF. For the CDR3, the DNA is TGCGCCAGCAGCTTGTACGTGTCAGGGCCTTCCGCTTCCCATGGCTACACCTTC.

The V gene is TRBV19, the J gene TRBJ2-7; D is perhaps TRBD1 (6 bases). The V and J ends lost 3 bases and 4 bases respectively, with 16 bases between them. From germline, CDR1 is LNHDA and CDR2 SQIVND (reference sequence). This CDR3 has 15 amino acids. CDR3 sequence reads: CASSIVQGEEYEQYF. The CDR3 DNA reads as TGTGCCAGTAGTATCGTACAGGGAGAGGAATACGAGCAGTACTTC.

The table lists this clone with a count of one. This sequence joins TRBV5-1 and TRBJ2-2; a possible D gene is TRBD1 (5 bases). Deletions cut 0 bases from V and 7 bases from J, with 10 bases between. Germline CDR1 is SGHRS and CDR2 is YFSETQ. This CDR3 region has 14 residues. The CDR3 is CASSLGQGIGELFF. In DNA form, the CDR3 reads TGCGCCAGCAGCTTGGGGCAGGGTATCGGGGAGCTGTTTTTT.

This clone has just one count. CDR3 nucleotides: TGTGCCAGCAGCTTAGCGGGGGGACAGGATACGCAGTATTTT. It translates to CASSLAGGQDTQYF. The gene calls are TRBV7-9 and TRBJ2-3, with D possibly being TRBD1 (7 bases). Germline V gene data show CDR1 as SEHNR and CDR2 as FQNEAQ (reference sequence). Trimming cost V 0 bases and J 6 bases, with 10 bases left between them. The CDR3 has 14 residues.

The rearrangement joins TRBV13 to TRBJ2-7, with a possible D match to TRBD1 (5 bases). This CDR3 region has 16 residues. The V and J ends lost 0 bases and 0 bases respectively, with 12 bases between them. Germline values: CDR1 PRHDT, CDR2 FYEKMQ (reference sequence). For the CDR3, the DNA is TGTGCCAGCAGCTTAGGTGGGGCCCGGAGCTCCTACGAGCAGTACTTC. It codes for CASSLGGARSSYEQYF.

The gene calls are TRBV7-6 and TRBJ1-2, with 7 bases matching TRBD1. Unmatched junction bases numbered 6, after V lost 5 bases and J lost 6 bases. The CDR3 spans 13 residues. Germline CDR1 and CDR2: SGHVS and FNYEAQ. This CDR3 reads CASSETGNHGYTF. The CDR3 DNA reads TGTGCCAGCAGCGAGACAGGGAATCATGGCTACACCTTC.

V and J are TRBV7-6 and TRBJ2-1; 10 bases line up with TRBD2. Germline V gene sequence: CDR1 SGHVS, CDR2 FNYEAQ. The CDR3 totals 13 residues. V shed 5 bases and J 8 bases; nucleotides not matched to a gene: 3. CDR3 DNA: TGTGCCAGCAGCCCGGGGACTAGCGATGAGCAGTTCTTC. Translated: CASSPGTSDEQFF.

This clone was observed once. The chain employs TRBV9 and TRBJ1-2; a weak D match, TRBD1 (5 bases). In germline, CDR1 is SGDLS, CDR2 YYNGEE. The CDR3 sequence is 14 residues long. Deletions cut 0 bases from V and 4 bases from J, with 10 bases between. The CDR3 bases are TGTGCCAGCAGCGTAGTGGACACAAGCTATGGCTACACCTTC. It encodes CASSVVDTSYGYTF.

This chain uses TRBV9 with TRBJ2-7; D remains ambiguous. Germline V gene data show CDR1 as SGDLS and CDR2 as YYNGEE. There are 13 residues in the CDR3. The V and J ends lost 3 bases and 5 bases respectively, with 12 bases between them. CDR3 bases: TGTGCCAGCAGCGCCCATTTTGGCGACGAGCAGTACTTC. Encoded protein: CASSAHFGDEQYF.

The V gene is TRBV2, the J gene TRBJ2-1; 8 bases are a match to TRBD2. The CDR3 loop spans 15 amino acids. The V gene end was trimmed by 6 bases and the J gene end by 8 bases; junction bases not matched to a gene: 12. Germline V gene data show CDR1 as SNHLY and CDR2 as FYNNEI. CDR3 amino acids: CASRVLSGGEDEQFF. CDR3 nucleotides: TGTGCCAGCAGGGTTCTATCGGGGGGGGAGGATGAGCAGTTCTTC.

The chain combines TRBV7-2 with TRBJ2-7; 7 bases align to TRBD1. The CDR3 runs to 14 residues. Germline trimming cut 6 bases from V and 5 bases from J; bases unmatched to any gene: 10. CDR1 SGHTA and CDR2 FQGNSA come from the germline V gene. CDR3 amino acids: CASSRDRATNEQYF. CDR3 DNA: TGTGCCAGCAGTCGTGACAGGGCGACGAACGAGCAGTACTTC.

V usage is TRBV7-9 and J usage is TRBJ2-3; the match to TRBD2 covers 8 bases. Germline V gene sequence: CDR1 SEHNR, CDR2 FQNEAQ (reference sequence). The CDR3 covers 17 residues. The V segment lost 6 bases and the J segment 0 bases; nucleotides outside the gene matches: 11. CDR3 loop: CASRPRGGNASTDTQYF. The CDR3 region has the DNA TGTGCCAGCAGGCCCCGGGGGGGGAATGCTAGCACAGATACGCAGTATTTT.

The V gene is TRBV10-3, the J gene TRBJ1-2; 10 bases agree with TRBD1. The V gene's germline CDR1 is ENHRY and CDR2 SYGVKD. The V segment lost 9 bases and the J segment 4 bases; nucleotides outside the gene matches: 11. This CDR3 contains 15 residues. CDR3 DNA: TGTGCCATTTCCGGGACAGGGGAATATGGCTATGGCTACACCTTC. This gives the protein CAISGTGEYGYGYTF.

This chain connects TRBV19 to TRBJ2-7; possible D gene TRBD1, 5 bases. Trimming pared 3 bases from V and 3 bases from J, leaving 9 bases between. There are 13 residues in the CDR3. CDR1 and CDR2 from the germline V gene are LNHDA and SQIVND (reference sequence). The CDR3 bases are TGTGCCAGTAGTATTTCCCAGGGCTACGAGCAGTACTTC. Protein sequence: CASSISQGYEQYF.

The chain is built from TRBV19 and TRBJ2-7; 7 bases map to TRBD1. CDR1 LNHDA and CDR2 SQIVND come from the germline V gene (reference sequence). The CDR3 is 15 residues long. The J segment lost 2 bases and the V segment lost 5 bases, leaving 9 bases of the junction unmatched. CDR3 sequence: CASSERTGPPYEQYF. DNA of the CDR3: TGTGCCAGTAGTGAGCGGACAGGTCCACCCTACGAGCAGTACTTC.

The rearrangement joins TRBV5-4 to TRBJ2-2, with D perhaps matching TRBD2 (5 bases). Germline V lookup: CDR1 SGHNT, CDR2 YYREEE (reference sequence). The CDR3 spans 15 residues. V lost 3 bases, J lost 5 bases, and 14 bases lay in between. The CDR3 loop is CASSSPTTPTGELFF. Here the CDR3 DNA reads TGTGCCAGCAGCTCTCCGACTACCCCAACCGGGGAGCTGTTTTTT.

The chain couples TRBV5-1 to TRBJ1-1; D is unresolved. The CDR3 is 16 residues long. CDR1 and CDR2 from the germline V gene are SGHRS and YFSETQ. The ends were cut back, 0 bases at V and 0 bases at J, with 12 bases in the middle. The CDR3 protein is CASSLGSGSMNTEAFF. CDR3 in DNA: TGCGCCAGCAGCTTGGGGTCAGGCTCGATGAACACTGAAGCTTTCTTT.

The chain couples TRBV6-5 to TRBJ2-2; D not resolved. The germline V and J ends were trimmed by 7 bases and 8 bases, with 14 bases remaining between them. The CDR3 is 13 residues long. Germline V gene sequence: CDR1 MNHEY, CDR2 SVGAGI. CDR3 coding DNA: TGTGCCAGCAAACCTCGCAGCTTGGGGGAGCTGTTTTTT. Protein product: CASKPRSLGELFF.

This sequence joins TRBV7-2 and TRBJ2-6; 8 positions match TRBD1. The length of the CDR3 is 16 residues. In germline, CDR1 is SGHTA, CDR2 FQGNSA. Germline trimming cut 3 bases from V and 2 bases from J; bases unmatched to any gene: 3. The CDR3 here is CASSFAQGAGANVLTF. The DNA of the CDR3 is TGTGCCAGCAGCTTTGCACAGGGGGCTGGGGCCAACGTCCTGACTTTC.

V gene TRBV29-1 combines with J gene TRBJ2-2, with D maybe TRBD2 (5 bases). The CDR3 covers 13 residues. V was shortened by 4 bases and J by 5 bases, with 11 bases between the two germline ends. CDR1 is SQVTM and CDR2 is ANQGSEA in the germline V gene. The CDR3 DNA sequence: TGCAGCGTTGCCACTTCGGGGACCGGGGAGCTGTTTTTT. Translating gives CSVATSGTGELFF.

This chain joins TRBV10-3 and TRBJ2-3, with 12 bases identical to TRBD2. The CDR3 has 16 residues. Trimming took 6 bases from V and 6 from J; bases not matched to a gene: 10. The germline gives CDR1 ENHRY, CDR2 SYGVKD. The DNA for the CDR3 is TGTGCCATCAGGGAGACTAGCGGGAGAGGATCGGATACGCAGTATTTT. The encoded protein is CAIRETSGRGSDTQYF.